The rows below give T cell receptor beta chains drawn from one sample of a study of blood T cell repertoires in COVID-19. TCRdb keeps only in-frame clones here, not all; method: immunoSEQ multiplex PCR. The sample has 80,000 to 95,000 clones; 80% to 90% are singletons. The sample was peripheral blood. Receptors originate from a man of 80 years or more with COVID-19, enrolled during active disease. The CDR3 runs from the conserved cysteine through the conserved F or W. The D gene is left open where the match is weak. Size tells how often a clone was seen (once, few, many) or the class of an expanded clone, and some rows leave it out.

cdr3_aa: CASSIYRGRVIEAFF
cdr3_nt: TGTGCCAGTAGTATTTACAGGGGGCGCGTGATTGAAGCTTTCTTT
j_call: TRBJ1-1
d_call: TRBD1
v_call: TRBV19
clone_size: few

cdr3_aa: CASSARTANGYTF
cdr3_nt: TGCGCCAGCAGCGCTCGGACAGCTAATGGCTACACCTTC
j_call: TRBJ1-2
d_call: -
v_call: TRBV5-1
clone_size: -

cdr3_aa: CASCQGSTDTQYF
cdr3_nt: TGCGCCAGCTGCCAGGGGAGCACAGATACGCAGTATTTT
j_call: TRBJ2-3
d_call: -
v_call: TRBV5-1
clone_size: -

cdr3_aa: CASSLARGDGGELFF
cdr3_nt: TGTGCCAGCAGCTTAGCGCGGGGGGACGGCGGGGAGCTGTTTTTT
j_call: TRBJ2-2
d_call: TRBD2
v_call: TRBV7-8
clone_size: -

cdr3_aa: CASSRDSLPEAFF
cdr3_nt: TGTGCCAGCAGCCGGGACAGTCTACCTGAAGCTTTCTTT
j_call: TRBJ1-1
d_call: TRBD1
v_call: TRBV12-3/TRBV12-4
clone_size: -

cdr3_aa: CASSVQGQGAREKLFF
cdr3_nt: TGTGCCAGCAGTGTACAAGGACAGGGGGCGCGTGAAAAACTGTTTTTT
j_call: TRBJ1-4
d_call: TRBD1
v_call: TRBV28
clone_size: -

cdr3_aa: CASSPDGTGRSYEQYF
cdr3_nt: TGTGCCAGCAGCCCCGACGGGACAGGGCGCTCCTACGAGCAGTACTTC
j_call: TRBJ2-7
d_call: TRBD1
v_call: TRBV5-5
clone_size: -

cdr3_aa: CACGQGASMDTQYF
cdr3_nt: TGTGCCTGCGGACAGGGGGCGAGTATGGATACGCAGTATTTT
j_call: TRBJ2-3
d_call: TRBD1
v_call: TRBV30
clone_size: -

cdr3_aa: CASSLGTGDYGYTF
cdr3_nt: TGTGCCAGCAGCTTGGGAACAGGGGACTATGGCTACACCTTC
j_call: TRBJ1-2
d_call: TRBD1
v_call: TRBV5-5
clone_size: -

cdr3_aa: CSASGGSHTGELFF
cdr3_nt: TGCAGTGCTAGTGGTGGGAGTCACACCGGGGAGCTGTTTTTT
j_call: TRBJ2-2
d_call: -
v_call: TRBV20-1
clone_size: -

cdr3_aa: CASVLAGGGEQFF
cdr3_nt: TGTGCCAGCGTACTAGCGGGAGGTGGTGAGCAGTTCTTC
j_call: TRBJ2-1
d_call: TRBD2
v_call: TRBV28
clone_size: -

cdr3_aa: CASSLDRYNEQFF
cdr3_nt: TGTGCCAGCAGTTTGGACAGGTACAATGAGCAGTTCTTC
j_call: TRBJ2-1
d_call: TRBD1
v_call: TRBV12-3/TRBV12-4
clone_size: -

cdr3_aa: CAISESAGGRLLEQYF
cdr3_nt: TGTGCCATCAGTGAGTCGGCTGGCGGGAGGCTGCTGGAGCAGTACTTC
j_call: TRBJ2-7
d_call: TRBD2
v_call: TRBV10-3
clone_size: -

cdr3_aa: CSVLEGPGEQFF
cdr3_nt: TGCAGCGTACTGGAGGGGCCCGGTGAGCAGTTCTTC
j_call: TRBJ2-1
d_call: -
v_call: TRBV29-1
clone_size: once

cdr3_aa: CASTPVVGASGELFF
cdr3_nt: TGTGCCAGCACCCCCGTTGTGGGGGCAAGCGGGGAGCTGTTTTTT
j_call: TRBJ2-2
d_call: -
v_call: TRBV6-5
clone_size: once

cdr3_aa: CASSSGQYSYEQYF
cdr3_nt: TGTGCCAGCAGCTCCGGACAGTATTCCTACGAGCAGTACTTC
j_call: TRBJ2-7
d_call: -
v_call: TRBV11-2
clone_size: -

cdr3_aa: CASSLGRVLYEQYF
cdr3_nt: TGTGCCAGCAGCTTGGGTCGGGTGCTCTACGAGCAGTACTTC
j_call: TRBJ2-7
d_call: -
v_call: TRBV5-6
clone_size: once

cdr3_aa: CASSQGTGSHQPQHF
cdr3_nt: TGTGCCAGCAGCCAGGGGACAGGTTCGCATCAGCCCCAGCATTTT
j_call: TRBJ1-5
d_call: TRBD1
v_call: TRBV3-1/TRBV3-2
clone_size: -

cdr3_aa: CASSLREEEDTEAFF
cdr3_nt: TGTGCCAGCAGCTTAAGGGAGGAGGAGGACACTGAAGCTTTCTTT
j_call: TRBJ1-1
d_call: -
v_call: TRBV7-9
clone_size: -

cdr3_aa: CAWMGPNSYEQYF
cdr3_nt: TGTGCCTGGATGGGCCCGAACTCCTACGAGCAGTACTTC
j_call: TRBJ2-7
d_call: -
v_call: TRBV30
clone_size: -

cdr3_aa: CASSTGGANYGYTF
cdr3_nt: TGTGCCAGTAGTACTGGGGGGGCTAACTATGGCTACACCTTC
j_call: TRBJ1-2
d_call: -
v_call: TRBV19
clone_size: -

cdr3_aa: CASSSTGVRSPLHF
cdr3_nt: TGTGCCAGCAGTTCCACAGGGGTTCGGTCACCCCTCCACTTT
j_call: TRBJ1-6
d_call: TRBD1
v_call: TRBV28
clone_size: -

cdr3_aa: CAWSANRGPNQPQHF
cdr3_nt: TGTGCCTGGAGCGCTAACAGGGGCCCCAATCAGCCCCAGCATTTT
j_call: TRBJ1-5
d_call: TRBD1
v_call: TRBV30
clone_size: -

cdr3_aa: CASSLTRTGNNEQFF
cdr3_nt: TGTGCCAGCAGCTTAACCCGGACAGGGAACAATGAGCAGTTCTTC
j_call: TRBJ2-1
d_call: TRBD1
v_call: TRBV7-8
clone_size: -

cdr3_aa: CAISYRQDEQFF
cdr3_nt: TGTGCCATCAGCTACAGACAGGATGAGCAGTTCTTC
j_call: TRBJ2-1
d_call: -
v_call: TRBV10-3
clone_size: -

cdr3_aa: CASSSDRVLDPYNSPLHF
cdr3_nt: TGTGCCAGCAGCTCCGACAGGGTCCTAGATCCATATAATTCACCCCTCCACTTT
j_call: TRBJ1-6
d_call: TRBD1
v_call: TRBV7-6
clone_size: many

cdr3_aa: CAWAGLAGEEQYF
cdr3_nt: TGTGCCTGGGCGGGACTAGCGGGAGAAGAGCAGTACTTC
j_call: TRBJ2-7
d_call: TRBD2
v_call: TRBV30
clone_size: -

cdr3_aa: CASSEAYAGPTDTQYF
cdr3_nt: TGCGCCAGCAGTGAGGCTTATGCGGGGCCCACAGATACGCAGTATTTT
j_call: TRBJ2-3
d_call: -
v_call: TRBV10-1
clone_size: -

cdr3_aa: CASSPMSWNTEAFF
cdr3_nt: TGTGCCAGCAGCCCTATGAGCTGGAACACTGAAGCTTTCTTT
j_call: TRBJ1-1
d_call: -
v_call: TRBV9
clone_size: -

cdr3_aa: CASSTRPHSGRSDEQFF
cdr3_nt: TGTGCCAGTAGTACCCGGCCCCATAGCGGGAGGAGTGATGAGCAGTTCTTC
j_call: TRBJ2-1
d_call: TRBD2
v_call: TRBV19
clone_size: -

cdr3_aa: CSGRDRGTEAFF
cdr3_nt: TGCAGCGGTCGGGACAGGGGGACTGAAGCTTTCTTT
j_call: TRBJ1-1
d_call: TRBD1
v_call: TRBV29-1
clone_size: -

cdr3_aa: CASSLSPGAGTGELFF
cdr3_nt: TGTGCCAGCAGTTTATCACCGGGAGCGGGCACCGGGGAGCTGTTTTTT
j_call: TRBJ2-2
d_call: -
v_call: TRBV27
clone_size: -

cdr3_aa: CASSFQGRNSPLHF
cdr3_nt: TGTGCCAGCAGCTTTCAGGGTAGGAATTCACCCCTCCACTTT
j_call: TRBJ1-6
d_call: -
v_call: TRBV13
clone_size: -

cdr3_aa: CSAGGLGELFF
cdr3_nt: TGCAGTGCAGGCGGGCTGGGGGAGCTGTTTTTT
j_call: TRBJ2-2
d_call: -
v_call: TRBV20-1
clone_size: -

cdr3_aa: CATKWTGGGGEKLFF
cdr3_nt: TGTGCCACCAAGTGGACAGGGGGCGGTGGTGAAAAACTGTTTTTT
j_call: TRBJ1-4
d_call: TRBD1
v_call: TRBV5-4
clone_size: -

cdr3_aa: CASSSRTGGTDTQYF
cdr3_nt: TGTGCCAGCAGCTCCCGGACAGGGGGCACAGATACGCAGTATTTT
j_call: TRBJ2-3
d_call: TRBD1
v_call: TRBV5-6
clone_size: -

cdr3_aa: CASSVGLAGGRETQYF
cdr3_nt: TGTGCCAGCAGCGTAGGACTAGCGGGAGGGAGGGAGACCCAGTACTTC
j_call: TRBJ2-5
d_call: TRBD2
v_call: TRBV9
clone_size: -

cdr3_aa: CASRRTRTSGRARRDTQYF
cdr3_nt: TGTGCCAGCCGGAGAACCCGGACTAGCGGGAGGGCTAGGAGAGATACGCAGTATTTT
j_call: TRBJ2-3
d_call: TRBD2
v_call: TRBV2
clone_size: -

cdr3_aa: CASSVDSSGEETQYF
cdr3_nt: TGTGCCAGCAGCGTAGATTCCAGCGGGGAAGAGACCCAGTACTTC
j_call: TRBJ2-5
d_call: TRBD2
v_call: TRBV9
clone_size: many

cdr3_aa: CASSYFGQGGAEQYF
cdr3_nt: TGTGCCAGCAGTTACTTCGGACAGGGAGGGGCCGAGCAGTACTTC
j_call: TRBJ2-7
d_call: -
v_call: TRBV6-6
clone_size: -

cdr3_aa: CASSLLGEKYNEQFF
cdr3_nt: TGCGCCAGCAGCTTGTTGGGAGAAAAGTACAATGAGCAGTTCTTC
j_call: TRBJ2-1
d_call: -
v_call: TRBV5-1
clone_size: -

cdr3_aa: CASSLSGGGNQPQHF
cdr3_nt: TGTGCCAGCAGCTTAAGCGGGGGCGGCAATCAGCCCCAGCATTTT
j_call: TRBJ1-5
d_call: -
v_call: TRBV7-2
clone_size: -

cdr3_aa: CAIAPRQGNTGELFF
cdr3_nt: TGTGCCATCGCGCCGAGACAGGGAAACACCGGGGAGCTGTTTTTT
j_call: TRBJ2-2
d_call: TRBD1
v_call: TRBV10-3
clone_size: -

cdr3_aa: CASSVTGRGYTF
cdr3_nt: TGTGCCAGCAGCGTTACAGGGCGCGGCTACACCTTC
j_call: TRBJ1-2
d_call: -
v_call: TRBV5-4
clone_size: -